This TCR beta chain was captured in a study of tumor and adjacent non-tumor tissue in lung cancer. Study-level findings and limits: Tumor TCR diversity, when higher, was linked to shorter survival. Tumor repertoires had a smaller top 100 clone share than normal lung. Tumor tissue had significantly higher TCR diversity than normal lung.

The library came from three nested PCR rounds adapted from ARM-PCR protocols. TCRdb re-called the multiplex PCR reads with MiXCR, one entry per CDR3 protein. The data show around 39,000 distinct CDR3 sequences, with more than 50% seen just once and about 48% held by the top ten. About this clonotype itself: No antigen is known for it.

V dropped 0 bases and J dropped 11 bases, with 19 bases sitting between them. The CDR3 totals 14 residues. CDR1 and CDR2 from the germline V gene are DFQATT and SNEGSKA (reference sequence). The template was RNA from unsorted bulk tissue. The normal lung tissue was taken more than 3 cm from the tumor edge. Chemotherapy-naive patients with new lung cancer underwent thoracic surgery in China, August–late 2014. The sample taken for sequencing was distant non-tumor lung tissue. The source is a man in his fifties with non-small cell lung cancer. V usage is TRBV20-1 and J usage is TRBJ1-1, with a tentative D call TRBD1 (5 bases). CDR3 protein: CSAREDRFNSDAFF. CDR3 in DNA: TGCAGTGCTAGAGAAGACAGATTTAACAGTGATGCTTTCTTT.